These 15 T cell receptor beta chains share one sample of origin, sequenced in a study of T cell responses to AZD1222 COVID-19 vaccine. Only in-frame clones appear in the TCRdb table, and some are missing; sequencing was by immunoSEQ multiplex PCR. The sample includes 40,000 to 55,000 clones, about 90% of them seen just once. Sequences were derived from peripheral blood, sampled 28 days after the second AZD1222 dose. These receptors were obtained from an adult who received the AZD1222 COVID-19 vaccine.

Of note for this clone: Within the sample, other DNA sequences also encode this same CDR3. The chain employs TRBV7-9 and TRBJ1-1, with a possible D match to TRBD1 (6 bases). Trimming took off 8 bases at V and 5 bases at J, with 15 bases between the two ends. Germline loops: CDR1 SEHNR, CDR2 FQNEAQ (reference sequence). The CDR3 has 13 amino acids. CDR3 coding DNA: TGTGCCAGCTTAAAACAGGGTGTGACTGAAGCTTTCTTT. Its translation is CASLKQGVTEAFF.

V is TRBV18 and J is TRBJ2-1; perhaps TRBD1 as D (5 bases). CDR1 and CDR2 from the germline V gene are KGHSH and LQKENI. Trimming shortened V by 4 bases and J by 7 bases, and 17 bases separated the two germline ends. This CDR3 is built from 15 residues. CDR3 sequence (DNA): TGTGCCAGCTCACACAGGCAACCTAAAGTGAATGAGCAGTTCTTC. Translated, it gives CASSHRQPKVNEQFF.

The chain couples TRBV13 to TRBJ2-1, with 7 bases fitting TRBD1. Unmatched junction bases numbered 4, after V lost 3 bases and J lost 5 bases. CDR1 PRHDT and CDR2 FYEKMQ come from the germline V gene (reference sequence). There are 14 residues in the CDR3. The CDR3 DNA sequence: TGTGCCAGCAGCTTTGAACAGGGGAACAATGAGCAGTTCTTC. This encodes CASSFEQGNNEQFF. Full variable domain (missing parts from reference TRBV13 and TRBJ2-1): AAGVIQSPRHLIKEKRETATLKCYPIPRHDTVYWYQQGPGQDPQFLISFYEKMQSDKGSIPDRFSAQQFSDYHSELNMSSLELGDSALYFCASSFEQGNNEQFFGPGTRLTVL.

The genes are TRBV5-1 and TRBJ2-5, with D perhaps matching TRBD2 (6 bases). The CDR3 is made up of 15 amino acids. Trimming left V 3 bases short and J 0 bases short, with 12 bases between. From germline, CDR1 is SGHRS and CDR2 YFSETQ. CDR3 amino acids: CASSYGGGDQETQYF. CDR3 nucleotides: TGCGCCAGCAGCTACGGCGGCGGGGACCAAGAGACCCAGTACTTC.

The chain is built from TRBV7-2 and TRBJ1-6, with D maybe TRBD1 (5 bases). Trimming shortened V by 4 bases and J by 9 bases, and 19 bases separated the two germline ends. Germline V gene data show CDR1 as SGHTA and CDR2 as FQGNSA. The CDR3 extends over 16 amino acids. The CDR3 DNA reads as TGTGCCAGCAGCTATAGGGGTACCTCATGGGGTTCACCCCTCCACTTT. This encodes CASSYRGTSWGSPLHF.

This chain connects TRBV5-1 to TRBJ1-4; possible D gene TRBD1, 5 bases. CDR3 size: 13 residues. Germline V gives CDR1 SGHRS, CDR2 YFSETQ. Trimming removed 4 bases from V and 8 bases from J, with 12 bases in between. The DNA of the CDR3 is TGCGCCAGCAGCATCATTACAGGAGAAAAACTGTTTTTT. It encodes CASSIITGEKLFF.

The chain couples TRBV10-3 to TRBJ2-7; a weak D match, TRBD1 (5 bases). The CDR3 has 12 amino acids. Germline values: CDR1 ENHRY, CDR2 SYGVKD. V was shortened by 0 bases and J by 9 bases, with 9 bases between the two germline ends. The CDR3 DNA reads as TGTGCCATCAGTGAGTCGATAACAGGGCAGTACTTC. Amino acids: CAISESITGQYF.

The chain employs TRBV7-2 and TRBJ2-7; 7 positions match TRBD2. Germline values: CDR1 SGHTA, CDR2 FQGNSA. The CDR3 length is 14 residues. The V and J ends lost 7 bases and 6 bases, in that order; junction bases with no gene match: 12. The CDR3 spells CASTWEGRVPEQYF. The CDR3 coding sequence is TGTGCCAGCACCTGGGAGGGTAGGGTTCCCGAGCAGTACTTC.

This clone occurred once. The chain recombines TRBV7-9 with TRBJ1-6, with D tentatively TRBD1 (5 bases). The CDR3 is made up of 14 amino acids. In germline, CDR1 is SEHNR, CDR2 FQNEAQ (reference sequence). V was trimmed by 5 bases and J by 9 bases, leaving 14 bases between them. CDR3 in DNA: TGTGCCAGCAGCCTAGGACAAGCGGGTTCACCCCTCCACTTT. It encodes CASSLGQAGSPLHF. Variable domain in full (rest from reference TRBV7-9 and TRBJ1-6): DTGVSQNPRHKITKRGQNVTFRCDPISEHNRLYWYRQTLGQGPEFLTYFQNEAQLEKSRLLSDRFSAERPKGSFSTLEIQRTEQGDSAMYLCASSLGQAGSPLHFGNGTRLTVT.

The rearrangement joins TRBV6-6 to TRBJ2-7; a possible D gene is TRBD2 (6 bases). This CDR3 contains 13 residues. V was shortened by 4 bases and J by 10 bases, with 17 bases between the two germline ends. Per the germline V gene, CDR1 is MNHNY and CDR2 is SVGAGI (reference sequence). The CDR3 sequence is CASSLTRSSVQYF. The CDR3 DNA reads as TGTGCCAGCAGTTTGACTAGAAGTTCCGTCCAGTACTTC.

The gene calls are TRBV6-2 or TRBV6-3 and TRBJ2-2; 7 bases line up with TRBD2. V was clipped by 0 bases and J by 0 bases; unmatched bases: 10. This CDR3 spans 19 amino acids. Per the germline V gene, CDR1 is MNHEY and CDR2 is SVGEGT. This chain's CDR3 is CASSYSPFSGYANTGELFF. CDR3 nucleotides: TGTGCCAGCAGTTACTCACCATTTAGCGGGTACGCGAACACCGGGGAGCTGTTTTTT.

The V gene is TRBV6-2 or TRBV6-3, the J gene TRBJ2-3; unclear D gene. V was shortened by 6 bases and J by 6 bases, with 10 bases between the two germline ends. Germline V gene lookup returns CDR1 MNHEY and CDR2 SVGEGT. The CDR3 runs 12 residues. CDR3 nucleotides: TGTGCCAGCAGCTCCTTTTTGGATACGCAGTATTTT. This codes for CASSSFLDTQYF.

The J gene is TRBJ2-2, the V gene TRBV11-2, with 12 bases matching TRBD2. The CDR3 consists of 18 residues. Unmatched junction bases numbered 10, after V lost 4 bases and J lost 4 bases. CDR1 and CDR2 from the germline V gene are SGHAT and FQNNGV. Here the CDR3 DNA reads TGTGCCAGCAGCTCAGGACTAGCGGGGTGGGGCGGCACCGGGGAGCTGTTTTTT. Protein product: CASSSGLAGWGGTGELFF.

The V call is TRBV19, the J call TRBJ2-7, with 7 bases fitting TRBD2. With 6 bases clipped from V and 5 bases from J, the junction kept 7 bases outside the gene matches. The germline V gene encodes CDR1 LNHDA and CDR2 SQIVND (reference sequence). The CDR3 totals 13 residues. The CDR3 is CASRGGSVDEQYF. The CDR3 region has the DNA TGTGCCAGTAGAGGCGGGAGTGTCGACGAGCAGTACTTC.

The chain is built from TRBV12-3 or TRBV12-4 and TRBJ2-1; 7 bases are a match to TRBD2. The CDR3 runs 13 residues. The junction had 3 bases not matched to a gene; V was cut back by 6 bases and J by 4 bases. CDR3 sequence reads: CASRNSGYNEQFF. The CDR3 DNA reads TGTGCCAGCAGAAATAGCGGGTACAATGAGCAGTTCTTC.